These T cell receptor beta chains were read from a single sample in a study of blood T cells in healthy people across ages. TCRdb independently ran MiXCR on the 5' RACE reads; one entry per CDR3 protein. The repertoire has 1.5 million to 2 million distinct CDR3 sequences, over 25% of them found once; the top ten carry 7% to 9%. The sequenced sample was blood. The receptor set was obtained from a woman in her twenties or thirties in good health. Both conserved end residues are part of each CDR3. Fields, in order: V gene, clone size, J gene, D gene, CDR3 DNA, CDR3 protein. A D gene is named only where the DNA matches it firmly. Size tells how often a clone was seen (once, few, many) or the class of an expanded clone, and some rows leave it out.

>TRBV27|few|TRBJ2-1|TRBD2
TGTGCCAGCAGCCAGACTAGCGGGCGAAGCTCCTACAATGAGCAGTTCTTC
CASSQTSGRSSYNEQFF
>TRBV24-1|few|TRBJ1-5|.
TGTGCCACGGTAGCTGCGGGCAGCAATCAGCCCCAGCATTTT
CATVAAGSNQPQHF
>TRBV5-6|few|TRBJ2-1|.
TGTGCCAGCAGCTGCGGGACTCCCCTCTGCCTGCAGTTCTTC
CASSCGTPLCLQFF
>TRBV20-1|few|TRBJ1-2|.
TGCAGTGCGCAGACAGTGGACTATAGCTACACCTTC
CSAQTVDYSYTF
>TRBV12-3/TRBV12-4|many|TRBJ1-2|.
TGTGCCAGCAGCCTAAGTGGGGAAGGGGACGGCGGCTACACCTTC
CASSLSGEGDGGYTF
>TRBV11-2|few|TRBJ1-1|.
TGTGCCAGCAGCTTAGGGGGTAACACGAACACTGAAGCTTTCTTT
CASSLGGNTNTEAFF
>TRBV5-1|.|TRBJ1-2|.
TGCGCCAGCAGCTTGGTGGTCCTGGGTGCACAGTTAGCCTATGGCTACACCTTC
CASSLVVLGAQLAYGYTF
>TRBV6-5|many|TRBJ2-3|.
TGTGCCACCAATTCATACAGGGTGAGAGATACGCAGTATTTT
CATNSYRVRDTQYF
>TRBV4-1|many|TRBJ2-7|TRBD1
TGCGCCAGCAGCCAAGAGGACAGGGTCGGCTCCTACGAGCAGTACTTC
CASSQEDRVGSYEQYF
>TRBV20-1|.|TRBJ2-1|.
TGCAGTGCAGCAAGGGGCTACAATGAGCAGTTCTTC
CSAARGYNEQFF
>TRBV3-1|.|TRBJ1-2|.
TGTGCCAGCAGCCCGCTATTTGGAGCAGGACTTCGCTACACCTTC
CASSPLFGAGLRYTF
>TRBV7-2|few|TRBJ2-7|.
TGTGCCAGCAGCCCCGACCCATTCAGGGTTGGGCAGTACTTC
CASSPDPFRVGQYF
>TRBV12-3/TRBV12-4|many|TRBJ1-2|.
TGTGCCAGCAGTTTCCGGGACGGAGGAAACTATGGCTACACCTTC
CASSFRDGGNYGYTF
>TRBV2|.|TRBJ2-2|TRBD2
TGTGCCAGCAGTGTACTAGCGGCCAACACCGGGGAGCTGTTTTTT
CASSVLAANTGELFF
>TRBV4-1|.|TRBJ2-1|TRBD2
TGCGCCAGCAGCTCAGGGGCTAATGGAGCGGGGGGCAATGAGCAGTTCTTC
CASSSGANGAGGNEQFF
>TRBV29-1|.|TRBJ1-3|.
TGCAGCGTCGGCCTCGGAAACACCATATATTTT
CSVGLGNTIYF
>TRBV5-1|.|TRBJ2-5|.
TGCGCCAGCAGCTTGTACCGGGGTACGGAGACCCAGTACTTC
CASSLYRGTETQYF
>TRBV20-1|few|TRBJ2-7|.
TGCAGTGCTTCTAGGGAAGGGGATCTCTACGAGCAGTACTTC
CSASREGDLYEQYF
>TRBV10-3|many|TRBJ2-7|.
TGTGCCATCAGTGAGCGGCAACCGGACGGCGGCGAGCAGTACTTC
CAISERQPDGGEQYF
>TRBV2|.|TRBJ1-6|.
TGTGCCAGCAGTGAAGCGCTCCACAACCGCCCGAGCTCCTATAATTCACCCCTCCACTTT
CASSEALHNRPSSYNSPLHF
>TRBV6-5|.|TRBJ2-3|TRBD2
TGTGCCAGCAGTTACGCCTCGCCTAGCGGGGGGACAGATACGCAGTATTTT
CASSYASPSGGTDTQYF
>TRBV29-1|few|TRBJ2-3|.
TGCAGCGTTGGACTCAGATACACAGATACGCAGTATTTT
CSVGLRYTDTQYF
>TRBV27|few|TRBJ2-7|.
TGTGCCAGCAGTTTCCAGGGGCGGGAGCAGTACTTC
CASSFQGREQYF
>TRBV7-3|few|TRBJ1-1|.
TGTGCCAGCAGCTTGAGGTTAGGGGACACTGAAGCTTTCTTT
CASSLRLGDTEAFF
>TRBV5-1|few|TRBJ1-3|.
TGCGCCAGCAGCTTGGGGTATTCGGCGGAGTTTCAGACCATATATTTT
CASSLGYSAEFQTIYF
>TRBV6-5|few|TRBJ1-2|.
TGTGCCAGCAGTTACGGCGGCATCAACTATGGCTACACCTTC
CASSYGGINYGYTF
>TRBV20-1|many|TRBJ2-1|.
TGCAGTGCTCCCGAATCGGCTGGGGGTGAGCAGTTCTTC
CSAPESAGGEQFF
>TRBV12-3/TRBV12-4|.|TRBJ2-3|.
TGTGCCAGCAGTGCAGCGGACCGCCCAGATACGCAGTATTTT
CASSAADRPDTQYF
>TRBV3-1|few|TRBJ1-6|.
TGTGCCAGCAGCCAAAGCCGAGGGGCTTCCTATAATTCACCCCTCCACTTT
CASSQSRGASYNSPLHF
>TRBV3-1|many|TRBJ2-7|TRBD1
TGTGCCAGCAGCCAACCTGGACAGGGACCGTACTTC
CASSQPGQGPYF
>TRBV15|many|TRBJ2-3|TRBD2
TGTGCCACCAGCATTACCACAGCGGGGTTCACAGATACGCAGTATTTT
CATSITTAGFTDTQYF
>TRBV14|once|TRBJ1-6|TRBD1
TGTGCCAGCAGCCAAGCTTCCGGGACAGGGAGTTCACCCCTCCACTTT
CASSQASGTGSSPLHF
>TRBV12-3/TRBV12-4|many|TRBJ1-5|.
TGTGCCAGCAGTTTAGCCCGCGGTCAGCCCCAGCATTTT
CASSLARGQPQHF
>TRBV4-1|once|TRBJ2-1|TRBD2
TGCGCCAGCAGCCAAGCCGGGCGGGGGAAGACCTACAATGAGCAGTTCTTC
CASSQAGRGKTYNEQFF
>TRBV7-2|few|TRBJ2-1|TRBD2
TGTGCCAGCAGCGAGTTTTACGGGAGGGCCTACAATGAGCAGTTCTTC
CASSEFYGRAYNEQFF
>TRBV12-3/TRBV12-4|.|TRBJ2-1|TRBD2
TGTGCCATCCCAGTTCGCCCTAGCGGGAGCAATGAGCAGTTCTTC
CAIPVRPSGSNEQFF
>TRBV12-3/TRBV12-4|few|TRBJ1-2|.
TGTGCCAGCAGCCACACCCAAGCAGGGGATCATGACTACACCTTC
CASSHTQAGDHDYTF
>TRBV7-2|.|TRBJ2-4|TRBD1
TGTGCCAGCAGCGAGACAGGGAGTGGATTCATTCAGTACTTC
CASSETGSGFIQYF
>TRBV15|.|TRBJ1-1|.
TGTGCCACCAGCAGAGCACAGGGAACCACTGAAGCTTTCTTT
CATSRAQGTTEAFF
>TRBV7-2|.|TRBJ2-1|TRBD2
TGTGCCAGCTCCCCCGGCGGGAGGAAAGGTGAGCAGTTCTTC
CASSPGGRKGEQFF
>TRBV2|few|TRBJ2-1|TRBD2
TGTGCCAGCCTTAGCGGGGGGATCCACAATGAGCAGTTCTTC
CASLSGGIHNEQFF
>TRBV7-6|.|TRBJ2-5|TRBD2
TGTGCCAGCAGCACACGACTGGCGGGGGTAGAGACCCAGTACTTC
CASSTRLAGVETQYF
>TRBV5-5|.|TRBJ2-4|.
TGTGCCGGCAGCTTGGGGCAGGGGTTAGCCAAAAACATTCAGTACTTC
CAGSLGQGLAKNIQYF
>TRBV9|few|TRBJ2-7|.
TGTGCCAGCAGCGCCCGGGACGGAATTTACTACGAGCAGTACTTC
CASSARDGIYYEQYF
>TRBV4-2|.|TRBJ2-1|.
TGTGCCAGCAGCCAAGATTGGGGGGACTACAATGAGCAGTTCTTC
CASSQDWGDYNEQFF
>TRBV11-2|.|TRBJ2-3|.
TGTGCCAGCAGCTTAGGGGGGGCCGGTGAGGCAGATACGCAGTATTTT
CASSLGGAGEADTQYF
>TRBV27|.|TRBJ1-4|TRBD1
TGTGCCAGCAGTTTCGGACAGGGGTCGGGCGTTGAAAAACTGTTTTTT
CASSFGQGSGVEKLFF
>TRBV6-6|.|TRBJ2-4|TRBD2
TGTGCCAGCAGGACACCGGGAGGAATAAACATTCAGTACTTC
CASRTPGGINIQYF
>TRBV5-1|.|TRBJ2-3|.
TGCGCCAGCAGCAGTAGGGGTCGCCACACAGATACGCAGTATTTT
CASSSRGRHTDTQYF
>TRBV7-3|.|TRBJ1-4|.
TGTGCCAGCAGCTTACAGGGGCTGGATGAAAAACTGTTTTTT
CASSLQGLDEKLFF
>TRBV7-9|few|TRBJ2-7|.
TGTGCCAGCAGCCCAGGTTTAGGTGGGGGCGAGCAGTACTTC
CASSPGLGGGEQYF
>TRBV20-1|many|TRBJ2-1|.
TGCAGTGCTAGAGATCGCGACTACAATGAGCAGTTCTTC
CSARDRDYNEQFF